What follows describes a single T cell receptor beta chain. Antigen specificity is unknown. This sample is drawn from a study of metastatic and nonmetastatic thyroid tumors. Study-level information: Thyroid patients, malignant and benign, had repertoires compared across blood and tumor or nodule tissue. General study results and limits: Compared with benign nodules, malignant thyroid tumors were reported to have significantly higher TCR beta diversity in both blood and tumor.

Thyroid surgery took place with no prior treatment in any patient. TCRdb re-clonotyped the PCR reads through MiXCR. The sample holds roughly 32,000 clones, about a sixth seen once. The origin of this receptor is a female donor with papillary thyroid cancer or a benign thyroid nodule (not recorded which). Some clones in this sample may be carry-over from other donors' samples. Sequencing used blood.

The CDR3 here is CASSLGVYLTQGDGNTIYF. In DNA, the CDR3 is TGCGCCAGCAGCTTGGGCGTCTATCTTACACAGGGTGACGGAAACACCATATATTTT. The chain uses TRBV5-1 and TRBJ1-3; perhaps TRBD1 as D (6 bases). The germline V gene has CDR1 SGHRS and CDR2 YFSETQ. V was pared by 0 bases and J by 4 bases, with 23 bases between. This CDR3 is built from 19 residues.